Each of the 4 T cell receptor beta chains below was sequenced from the same sample in a study of blood T cell repertoires in COVID-19. Generated by immunoSEQ multiplex PCR, the TCRdb table keeps only in-frame clones and is missing some. The sample consists of roughly 120,000 clones, around 85% of them appearing once. The sample consisted of peripheral blood. The receptors were sampled from a man aged 50-60 years with acute or convalescent COVID-19.

The CDR3 bases are TGTGCCAGCAGCTGGGACAGGGGGAACTCACCCCTCCACTTT. This codes for CASSWDRGNSPLHF. This sequence joins TRBV14 and TRBJ1-6, with 11 bases fitting TRBD1. The CDR3 contains 14 residues. J was trimmed by 10 bases and V by 5 bases; bases with no gene match: 4. Germline V gene data show CDR1 as SGHDN and CDR2 as FVKESK. The entire variable domain, with the rest obtained from reference TRBV14 and TRBJ1-6, is as follows: EAGVTQFPSHSVIEKGQTVTLRCDPISGHDNLYWYRRVMGKEIKFLLHFVKESKQDESGMPNNRFLAERTGGTYSTLKVQPAELEDSGVYFCASSWDRGNSPLHFGNGTRLTVT.

This clone was observed a few times. The chain combines TRBV13 with TRBJ1-2; 11 bases line up with TRBD1. Losses at the gene ends were 0 bases for V and 1 base for J; bases not matched to a gene: 16. Per germline, CDR1 PRHDT and CDR2 FYEKMQ (reference sequence). There are 21 residues in the CDR3. The DNA of the CDR3 is TGTGCCAGCAGCTTAGGCGCCCTACCCGGGACAGGGGGACCATTTAACTATGGCTACACCTTC. Its translation: CASSLGALPGTGGPFNYGYTF.

The rearrangement uses TRBV19 and TRBJ1-5; 7 positions match TRBD1. This CDR3 is built from 19 residues. The germline V gene encodes CDR1 LNHDA and CDR2 SQIVND (reference sequence). The ends lost 5 bases at V and 6 bases at J; junction bases unmatched: 22. The CDR3 bases are TGTGCCAGTAGTGCTTTTGAAGGGGGCGGGGGGGCATCGGGTCAGCCCCAGCATTTT. It is translated as CASSAFEGGGGASGQPQHF. The full variable domain, its missing parts supplied by reference TRBV19 and TRBJ1-5, is DGGITQSPKYLFRKEGQNVTLSCEQNLNHDAMYWYRQDPGQGLRLIYYSQIVNDFQKGDIAEGYSVSREKKESFPLTVTSAQKNPTAFYLCASSAFEGGGGASGQPQHFGDGTRLSIL.

The chain employs TRBV5-5 and TRBJ2-5; TRBD2 agrees at 11 bases. CDR3 size: 18 residues. Germline V gives CDR1 SGHKS, CDR2 YYEKEE (reference sequence). V gave up 0 bases and J gave up 0 bases; unmatched junction bases: 7. The CDR3 sequence: CASSLDLAGGSYQETQYF. CDR3 DNA: TGTGCCAGCAGCTTGGACCTAGCGGGGGGCTCGTACCAAGAGACCCAGTACTTC.